Below, 22 T cell receptor beta chains from the same sample are listed, as sequenced in a study of blood T cell repertoires in COVID-19. Only in-frame clones appear in the TCRdb table, and some are missing; sequencing was by immunoSEQ multiplex PCR. The sample has around 220,000 clones, roughly 86% seen once. Sequencing input: peripheral blood. The source of these receptors is a woman aged 45-59 years with COVID-19, enrolled during active disease.

The V gene is TRBV3-1 (or the pseudogene TRBV3-2), the J gene TRBJ1-1; D remains unclear. Per germline, CDR1 LGHDT and CDR2 YNNKEL (reference sequence). V lost 7 bases, J lost 4 bases, and 13 bases lay in between. The CDR3 length is 13 residues. The CDR3 loop reads CASNRRSGTEAFF. Written as DNA, the CDR3 is TGTGCCAGCAATCGGAGGAGTGGCACTGAAGCTTTCTTT.

This clone was seen a single time. The gene calls are TRBV6-5 and TRBJ2-7; tentatively, D is TRBD2 (5 bases). The CDR3 is 15 amino acids. Per germline, CDR1 MNHEY and CDR2 SVGAGI. V was trimmed by 6 bases and J by 7 bases, leaving 22 bases between them. The CDR3 loop is CASRPQSDFPREQYV. The CDR3 nucleotides read TGTGCCAGCAGACCCCAATCGGACTTTCCGCGGGAGCAGTACGTC.

This clone was recorded once. Within the sample, other DNA sequences also encode this same CDR3. Here the CDR3 DNA reads TGTGCCAGTAGTCCGCGACTAGCGGATACGCAGTATTTT. Encoded protein: CASSPRLADTQYF. The rearrangement links TRBV19 to TRBJ2-3; 8 positions match TRBD2. The CDR3 runs 13 residues. V lost 5 bases to trimming and J lost 6 bases; unmatched junction nucleotides: 4. CDR1 LNHDA and CDR2 SQIVND come from the germline V gene (reference sequence).

The V call is TRBV28, the J call TRBJ1-4, with D perhaps TRBD1 (5 bases). With 4 bases removed from V and 1 base from J, the gap between germline ends came to 7 bases. Germline CDR1 and CDR2: MDHEN and SYDVKM. The CDR3 extends over 14 amino acids. CDR3 region: CASSSQGTNEKLFF. The CDR3 bases are TGTGCCAGCAGTTCCCAGGGAACTAATGAAAAACTGTTTTTT.

The chain links TRBV11-2 to TRBJ1-2; 8 bases are a match to TRBD1. Germline CDR1 reads SGHAT; CDR2 reads FQNNGV. Trimming removed 5 bases from V and 3 bases from J; junction bases left unmatched: 5. There are 14 residues in the CDR3. CDR3 coding DNA: TGTGCCAGCAGCCTTGGACAGGGTGACTATGGCTACACCTTC. This translates into CASSLGQGDYGYTF.

The V gene is TRBV5-5, the J gene TRBJ1-6; D unresolved. The CDR3 is 18 amino acids. V dropped 1 base and J dropped 7 bases, with 21 bases sitting between them. Germline V lookup: CDR1 SGHKS, CDR2 YYEKEE (reference sequence). The CDR3: CASSLREFRGERNSPLHF. The CDR3 bases are TGTGCCAGCAGCTTGCGGGAATTTCGGGGAGAGAGGAATTCACCCCTCCACTTT.

The genes are TRBV6-5 and TRBJ2-2; D might be TRBD1 (6 bases). The germline CDR1 and CDR2 sequences are MNHEY and SVGAGI. Trimming pared 6 bases from V and 4 bases from J, leaving 15 bases between. This CDR3 has 15 amino acids. The CDR3 DNA sequence: TGTGCCAGCAGGTTACAGGGAGTTATCACCGGGGAGCTGTTTTTT. Its protein is CASRLQGVITGELFF.

The chain uses TRBV19 and TRBJ1-4; D is possibly TRBD1 (6 bases). Trimming pared 6 bases from V and 3 bases from J, leaving 14 bases between. The CDR3 consists of 15 residues. From germline, CDR1 is LNHDA and CDR2 SQIVND (reference sequence). DNA of the CDR3: TGTGCCAGTAGATCAGGGGAAATTGCTAATGAAAAACTGTTTTTT. It specifies CASRSGEIANEKLFF.

The chain recombines TRBV14 with TRBJ1-1, with 8 bases lining up with TRBD1. In germline, CDR1 is SGHDN, CDR2 FVKESK. The CDR3 extends over 15 amino acids. J was trimmed by 3 bases and V by 4 bases; bases with no gene match: 7. This chain's CDR3 is CASSLRTGRDTEAFF. The CDR3 DNA follows: TGTGCCAGCAGCCTGCGGACAGGGCGGGACACTGAAGCTTTCTTT.

The rearrangement joins TRBV5-5 to TRBJ2-1, with 8 bases aligning to TRBD1. Trimming cost V 2 bases and J 10 bases; bases outside gene matches: 14. This CDR3 region has 16 residues. CDR1 and CDR2 from the germline V gene are SGHKS and YYEKEE (reference sequence). The CDR3 nucleotides read TGTGCCAGCAGCTTCGTCGGACAGGGCGAGAGGGGAGAGCAGTTCTTC. It is translated as CASSFVGQGERGEQFF.

The chain links TRBV27 to TRBJ2-3; 7 positions agree with TRBD2. The length of the CDR3 is 11 residues. V lost 6 bases, J lost 8 bases, and 2 bases stayed unmatched. Germline CDR1 and CDR2: MNHEY and SMNVEV (reference sequence). CDR3 sequence reads: CASRGRATQYF. The CDR3 bases are TGTGCCAGCAGAGGGAGGGCTACGCAGTATTTT.

The CDR3 here is CASSQGLSGGITDTQYF. The CDR3 nucleotides read TGTGCCAGCAGCCAAGGTCTTTCGGGGGGGATCACAGATACGCAGTATTTT. The chain joins TRBV14 to TRBJ2-3; 8 nucleotides line up with TRBD2. The CDR3 runs to 17 residues. Germline V gene data show CDR1 as SGHDN and CDR2 as FVKESK. The trim removed 1 base at V and 2 bases at J, leaving 8 bases unmatched. The variable domain in full, completed from reference TRBV14 and TRBJ2-3, reads EAGVTQFPSHSVIEKGQTVTLRCDPISGHDNLYWYRRVMGKEIKFLLHFVKESKQDESGMPNNRFLAERTGGTYSTLKVQPAELEDSGVYFCASSQGLSGGITDTQYFGPGTRLTVL.

This chain joins TRBV7-3 and TRBJ1-3; D is ambiguous. V was trimmed by 2 bases and J by 7 bases, leaving 9 bases between them. Germline V gene sequence: CDR1 SGHTA, CDR2 FQGTGA. The CDR3 is 13 amino acids. As DNA, the CDR3 is TGTGCCAGCAGCTTATCCTTCGGGAACACCATATATTTT. Its protein is CASSLSFGNTIYF. Using reference TRBV7-3 and TRBJ1-3 for the parts outside the CDR3, the full variable domain is GAGVSQTPSNKVTEKGKYVELRCDPISGHTALYWYRQSLGQGPEFLIYFQGTGAADDSGLPNDRFFAVRPEGSVSTLKIQRTERGDSAVYLCASSLSFGNTIYFGEGSWLTVV.

Notes on this clone: The same CDR3 also results from other DNA sequences found in this sample. The chain recombines TRBV5-1 with TRBJ1-5; the D gene is possibly TRBD1 (5 bases). The V gene's germline CDR1 is SGHRS and CDR2 YFSETQ. The ends were cut back, 2 bases at V and 0 bases at J, with 9 bases in the middle. The CDR3 is 15 amino acids. The CDR3 loop is CASSFTGDSNQPQHF. The CDR3 nucleotides are TGCGCCAGCAGCTTTACAGGAGATAGCAATCAGCCCCAGCATTTT.

The chain recombines TRBV21-1 with TRBJ1-2; whether TRBD1, the table's D call, matches the DNA was not checked. TRBV21-1 has pseudogene status. CDR3 length equals 15 residues. The CDR3 here is CASSKGPQGGYGYTF. CDR3 coding DNA: TGTGCCAGCAGCAAAGGTCCACAGGGTGGGTATGGCTACACCTTC.

The chain employs TRBV5-1 and TRBJ2-7; 7 bases fit TRBD1. The germline gives CDR1 SGHRS, CDR2 YFSETQ. With V trimmed by 9 bases and J by 3 bases, 6 bases remained unmatched. This CDR3 is 12 amino acids long. CDR3 sequence: CATVGTDYEQYF. The CDR3 DNA sequence: TGCGCCACCGTGGGGACAGACTACGAGCAGTACTTC.

V is TRBV7-6 and J is TRBJ1-1; D is uncertain. The germline V gene encodes CDR1 SGHVS and CDR2 FNYEAQ. The CDR3 consists of 16 residues. V shed 1 base and J shed 1 base, with 13 bases lying between them. The CDR3 protein is CASSLDSGNPNTEAFF. The CDR3 DNA follows: TGTGCCAGCAGCTTAGATTCGGGGAATCCGAACACTGAAGCTTTCTTT.

CDR3 sequence reads: CASSFRLAGDTGELFF. The CDR3 nucleotides are TGTGCCAGCAGCTTCCGACTAGCGGGGGACACCGGGGAGCTGTTTTTT. The chain joins TRBV11-3 to TRBJ2-2; 12 bases are a match to TRBD2. This CDR3 comprises 16 residues. Germline V gene lookup returns CDR1 SGHNT and CDR2 YENEEA. The ends lost 3 bases at V and 3 bases at J; junction bases unmatched: 2. Complete variable domain (other parts from reference TRBV11-3 and TRBJ2-2): EAGVVQSPRYKIIEKKQPVAFWCNPISGHNTLYWYLQNLGQGPELLIRYENEEAVDDSQLPKDRFSAERLKGVDSTLKIQPAELGDSAVYLCASSFRLAGDTGELFFGEGSRLTVL.

Here the CDR3 reads CARTRPRTGEGETQYF. The CDR3 bases are TGCGCCAGGACAAGACCCAGGACAGGGGAGGGGGAGACCCAGTACTTC. The chain links TRBV10-1 to TRBJ2-5; 9 positions agree with TRBD1. CDR1 is WNHNN and CDR2 is SYGVQD in the germline V gene (reference sequence). This CDR3 has 16 residues. V gave up 9 bases and J gave up 5 bases; unmatched junction bases: 16.

The J gene is TRBJ2-1, the V gene TRBV28; D ambiguous. The CDR3 has 11 amino acids. Trimming took off 4 bases at V and 9 bases at J, with 7 bases between the two ends. Germline V CDR1 and CDR2: MDHEN, SYDVKM. The CDR3 is CASSSLSEQFF. In nucleotides, the CDR3 is TGTGCCAGCAGTTCCCTTAGTGAGCAGTTCTTC.

The J gene is TRBJ1-1, the V gene TRBV28; 11 nucleotides line up with TRBD1. CDR3 length: 14 residues. Losses at the gene ends were 2 bases for V and 7 bases for J; bases not matched to a gene: 3. Per germline, CDR1 MDHEN and CDR2 SYDVKM. CDR3 region: CASSLGDRGVEAFF. CDR3 sequence (DNA): TGTGCCAGCAGTTTAGGGGACAGGGGGGTTGAAGCTTTCTTT.

The chain uses TRBV7-3 and TRBJ2-1; 9 nucleotides agree with TRBD2. Germline-derived CDR1 and CDR2 are SGHTA and FQGTGA. This CDR3 is built from 14 residues. Trimming at V came to 4 bases and at J to 8 bases, leaving 6 bases not matched to a gene. As DNA, the CDR3 is TGTGCCAGCAGCTCCAGCGGGGGGCCGGATGAGCAGTTCTTC. It codes for CASSSSGGPDEQFF.